This entry lists 22 T cell receptor beta chains sequenced from one sample in a study of T cell responses to AZD1222 COVID-19 vaccine. TCRdb's table, derived via immunoSEQ multiplex PCR, lists solely in-frame clones and lacks some. In the table there are about 120,000 clones, around 89% of which are singletons. The source material was peripheral blood, sampled on day 0 of AZD1222 vaccination. These receptors all stem from an adult in good health.

The chain couples TRBV7-6 to TRBJ2-1, with TRBD1 matching over 8 bases. The CDR3 is 15 amino acids. Germline values: CDR1 SGHVS, CDR2 FNYEAQ. V lost 4 bases to trimming and J lost 2 bases; unmatched junction nucleotides: 4. For the CDR3, the DNA is TGTGCCAGCAGCTCCCAGACAGGGGCCTACAATGAGCAGTTCTTC. It yields the protein CASSSQTGAYNEQFF.

The chain uses TRBV7-2 and TRBJ2-2; D remains unclear. Germline CDR1 and CDR2: SGHTA and FQGNSA. The V end was cut by 2 bases, the J end by 6 bases, with 4 bases between. The CDR3 covers 12 residues. CDR3: CASSLSAGELFF. The CDR3 nucleotides read TGTGCCAGCAGCTTAAGCGCCGGGGAGCTGTTTTTT.

This clone was detected only a few times. The chain links TRBV4-1 to TRBJ1-4, with a tentative D call TRBD1 (6 bases). This CDR3 region has 15 residues. Trimming cost V 3 bases and J 5 bases, with 13 bases left between them. Germline values: CDR1 MGHRA, CDR2 YSYEKL. The CDR3 loop is CASSQGAGTNEKLFF. CDR3 nucleotide sequence: TGCGCCAGCAGCCAGGGTGCAGGGACAAATGAAAAACTGTTTTTT.

The rearrangement links TRBV3-1 (or the pseudogene TRBV3-2) to TRBJ1-1, with 9 positions matching TRBD1. V dropped 4 bases and J dropped 5; count of bases not matched to a gene: 11. This CDR3 spans 16 amino acids. Germline V gene lookup returns CDR1 LGHDT and CDR2 YNNKEL (reference sequence). The CDR3 is CASSPGQGPRGTEAFF. For the CDR3, the DNA is TGTGCCAGCAGCCCCGGACAGGGGCCCCGGGGGACTGAAGCTTTCTTT.

J is TRBJ1-5 and V is TRBV2; D call uncertain. The CDR3 is 13 residues long. Per germline, CDR1 SNHLY and CDR2 FYNNEI. V lost 3 bases and J 0 bases, leaving 3 bases between the germline ends. Here the CDR3 DNA reads TGTGCCAGCAGTGAGTATAGCAATCAGCCCCAGCATTTT. It translates to CASSEYSNQPQHF.

The chain carries TRBV28 and TRBJ2-5, with 9 bases that match TRBD1. Germline V CDR1 and CDR2: MDHEN, SYDVKM. Losses at the gene ends were 3 bases for V and 9 bases for J; bases not matched to a gene: 11. There are 15 residues in the CDR3. CDR3 loop: CASSLGTGTISSQYF. The CDR3 nucleotides read TGTGCCAGCAGTTTGGGGACAGGGACAATCTCGTCCCAGTACTTC.

CDR3 sequence: CASSQDRPAQYF. CDR3 nucleotides: TGTGCCAGCTCGCAGGACAGACCGGCGCAGTACTTC. The chain joins TRBV18 to TRBJ2-7; TRBD1 might be the D (6 bases). The germline V and J ends were trimmed by 6 bases and 9 bases, with 15 bases remaining between them. CDR1 and CDR2 from the germline V gene are KGHSH and LQKENI. The CDR3 length is 12 residues.

The chain joins TRBV5-4 to TRBJ1-2, with D perhaps matching TRBD1 (6 bases). The CDR3 loop spans 13 amino acids. Trimming took 2 bases from V and 6 from J, leaving 11 bases between them. Germline CDR1 is SGHNT and CDR2 is YYREEE (reference sequence). This CDR3 is CASSFGGGDGYTF. The DNA for the CDR3 is TGTGCCAGCAGCTTCGGGGGCGGGGATGGCTACACCTTC.

This clone turned up a few times. This chain uses TRBV30 with TRBJ2-7; 9 nucleotides align to TRBD1. Trimming took 8 bases from V and 2 from J; bases not matched to a gene: 7. The CDR3 covers 13 residues. Looked up from germline, CDR1 is GTSNPN and CDR2 is SVGIG (reference sequence). The CDR3 spells CALHRGLTYEQYF. The CDR3 DNA reads as TGTGCCCTACACAGGGGGCTGACCTACGAGCAGTACTTC.

V usage is TRBV2 and J usage is TRBJ2-5; 7 bases agree with TRBD2. Germline-derived CDR1 and CDR2 are SNHLY and FYNNEI. J was trimmed by 1 base and V by 3 bases; bases with no gene match: 8. CDR3 size: 16 residues. CDR3 loop: CASSDRTRAIQETQYF. The DNA for the CDR3 is TGTGCCAGCAGTGATAGGACTAGAGCGATCCAAGAGACCCAGTACTTC.

The chain recombines TRBV28 with TRBJ2-7, with D perhaps assigned TRBD1 or TRBD2 (6 bases each). The CDR3 totals 16 residues. Trimming removed 5 bases at V and 3 bases at J, with 20 bases between. Per germline, CDR1 MDHEN and CDR2 SYDVKM. The CDR3 region has the DNA TGTGCCAGCAGTAGTGGTGGGGAAGGGGGAGGCTACGAGCAGTACTTC. Amino acids: CASSSGGEGGGYEQYF.

The chain recombines TRBV2 with TRBJ1-1, with D maybe TRBD1 (5 bases). Trimming took 5 bases from V and 4 from J, leaving 23 bases between them. Germline values: CDR1 SNHLY, CDR2 FYNNEI. This CDR3 region has 17 residues. The CDR3 here is CASSPGYNSPGGTEAFF. As DNA, the CDR3 is TGTGCCAGCAGTCCCGGGTACAACTCCCCCGGGGGCACTGAAGCTTTCTTT.

The chain has TRBV4-3 and TRBJ1-2; weak D call: TRBD1 (6 bases). This CDR3 region has 14 residues. Trimming removed 2 bases from V and 0 bases from J, with 7 bases in between. CDR1 is LGHNA and CDR2 is YSLEER in the germline V gene. The CDR3 spells CASSQRTANYGYTF. In nucleotides, the CDR3 is TGCGCCAGCAGCCAAAGGACAGCTAACTATGGCTACACCTTC.

This chain uses TRBV30 with TRBJ1-3; maybe TRBD1 (5 bases). The CDR3 extends over 14 amino acids. Germline CDR1 GTSNPN, CDR2 SVGIG (reference sequence). V dropped 8 bases and J dropped 0 bases, with 14 bases sitting between them. CDR3 protein: CARFRVSSGNTIYF. The CDR3, as DNA: TGTGCCCGATTCAGGGTTAGCTCTGGAAACACCATATATTTT.

This clone was counted only a few times. The V gene is TRBV4-1, the J gene TRBJ2-7; perhaps D is TRBD1 or TRBD2 (5 bases each). Germline values: CDR1 MGHRA, CDR2 YSYEKL. Between the trimmed V and J ends, which lost 1 base and 2 bases, there was a span of 15 bases. The CDR3 length is 16 residues. The CDR3 DNA follows: TGCGCCAGCAGCCAAGTTATCACCGAGGGGACCTACGAGCAGTACTTC. Amino acids: CASSQVITEGTYEQYF.

This clone was found once. This chain links TRBV12-3 or TRBV12-4 with TRBJ2-7; D perhaps matches TRBD2 (5 bases). The CDR3 spans 12 residues. Trimming removed 6 bases from V and 6 bases from J, with 12 bases in between. The CDR3 coding sequence is TGTGCCAGCAGCCCGGCGGCGGGCGAGCAGTACTTC. Translation: CASSPAAGEQYF.

The V gene is TRBV29-1, the J gene TRBJ1-1; unclear D gene. The length of the CDR3 is 13 residues. V dropped 7 bases and J dropped 0 bases, with 12 bases sitting between them. CDR1 and CDR2 from the germline V gene are SQVTM and ANQGSEA. This CDR3 is CSGTGIMNTEAFF. The CDR3 bases are TGCAGCGGCACCGGGATCATGAACACTGAAGCTTTCTTT.

This chain uses TRBV30 with TRBJ1-6; D gene ambiguous. The CDR3 consists of 13 residues. The germline V gene has CDR1 GTSNPN and CDR2 SVGIG (reference sequence). V lost 4 bases and J lost 7, with 11 bases in between. CDR3 DNA: TGTGCCTGGATTGGGCAGCCGAATTCACCCCTCCACTTT. Translation: CAWIGQPNSPLHF.

This clone showed up just once. The rearrangement uses TRBV9 and TRBJ1-2; no definite D call. The length of the CDR3 is 16 residues. CDR1 and CDR2 from the germline V gene are SGDLS and YYNGEE. The V end lost 5 bases, the J end lost 7 bases, and 24 bases lay between the germline ends. The CDR3: CASRTPMVGMEGGYTF. The CDR3 DNA follows: TGTGCCAGCAGGACCCCAATGGTGGGGATGGAGGGTGGCTACACCTTC.

The rearrangement links TRBV15 to TRBJ1-2; D perhaps matches TRBD1 (5 bases). Germline V lookup: CDR1 LNHNV, CDR2 YYDKDF (reference sequence). This CDR3 has 14 amino acids. V lost 0 bases and J 6 bases, leaving 11 bases between the germline ends. The CDR3 DNA reads as TGTGCCACCAGCAGAGATAGGTCAGGGAATGGCTACACCTTC. This gives the protein CATSRDRSGNGYTF.

This clone was detected a few times. CDR3 region: CAWNRMSGKGEKLFF. CDR3 sequence (DNA): TGTGCCTGGAACCGCATGTCAGGGAAGGGTGAAAAACTGTTTTTT. V usage is TRBV30 and J usage is TRBJ1-4, with a weak D call TRBD1 (5 bases). This CDR3 has 15 residues. Germline CDR1 and CDR2: GTSNPN and SVGIG (reference sequence). V lost 4 bases, J lost 7 bases, and 19 bases lay in between.

The chain employs TRBV7-2 and TRBJ2-7, with 7 bases matching TRBD1. The CDR3 loop spans 14 amino acids. Germline V gene lookup returns CDR1 SGHTA and CDR2 FQGNSA. V lost 1 base and J lost 4; bases outside the gene matches: 4. The CDR3 loop is CASSLGTGIYEQYF. The DNA for the CDR3 is TGTGCCAGCAGCTTAGGGACAGGAATATACGAGCAGTACTTC.